This T cell receptor (beta chain) was observed in a study of technical replicates of blood from a handful of donors. Trimming cost V 2 bases and J 6 bases; bases outside gene matches: 6. Germline V CDR1 and CDR2: GTSNPN, SVGIG (reference sequence). CDR3 size: 14 residues. Using immunoSEQ multiplex PCR, the repertoire was profiled, and TCRdb retains in-frame clones only, with some absent. The table has about 80,000 clones, 89% seen once; the top ten hold approximately 0.42%. This TCR was sampled from a human donor in good health. The sequenced sample consisted of T cells isolated from PBMCs. This chain connects TRBV30 to TRBJ1-4; 7 bases map to TRBD1. CDR3 protein: CAWSTQGLYEKLFF. The CDR3 bases are TGTGCCTGGAGTACACAGGGGCTATATGAAAAACTGTTTTTT.